Detailed here is one TCR beta chain. V was pared by 3 bases and J by 0 bases, with 11 bases between. The CDR3 has 15 residues. The germline gives CDR1 ENHRY, CDR2 SYGVKD. Method: immunoSEQ multiplex PCR; TCRdb's copy keeps in-frame clones and lacks some. In the table there are around 130,000 clones, roughly 93% of which are singletons. These data come from a study of T cell responses to AZD1222 COVID-19 vaccine. Study-level background: It was second doses at about 4 or about 12 weeks that were pooled.

Source: peripheral blood, taken on day 0 of AZD1222 vaccination. The TCR comes from an adult in good health. The chain is built from TRBV10-3 and TRBJ1-1; the D gene is possibly TRBD1 (6 bases). The CDR3 sequence is CAISESDSLNTEAFF. DNA of the CDR3: TGTGCCATCAGTGAATCGGACAGCCTGAACACTGAAGCTTTCTTT.